The clone carrying this TCR beta chain was found a few times. The source of the sample is a study of Graves' ophthalmopathy and Graves' hyperthyroidism. Thyroid ultrasound, orbital computed tomography, TRAb, serum thyroxine and clinical symptoms formed the basis of diagnosis. Amplification from RNA transcripts yielded the TCR beta CDR3 regions. First-round RT-PCR with HTBI primers preceded a second-round multiplex PCR. TCRdb reprocessed the multiplex PCR reads via MiXCR and lists one record per CDR3 protein. The sample includes 600,000 to 650,000 distinct CDR3 sequences, about a fifth of them seen just once. CDR1 is LNHDA, CDR2 SQIVND, per germline (reference sequence). The CDR3 is 15 amino acids. J lost 3 bases, V lost 1 base, and 3 bases had no gene match.

This TCR was recovered from a woman younger than 35 with stable Graves' hyperthyroidism. Some clones in this sample may be carry-over from other donors' samples. The sequencing sample was made of peripheral blood. V gene TRBV19 combines with J gene TRBJ2-7, with 10 bases that match TRBD1. This chain's CDR3 is CASSIAWDRGYEQYF. CDR3 coding DNA: TGTGCCAGTAGTATAGCTTGGGACAGGGGCTACGAGCAGTACTTC. The full variable domain, completed using reference TRBV19 and TRBJ2-7, is DGGITQSPKYLFRKEGQNVTLSCEQNLNHDAMYWYRQDPGQGLRLIYYSQIVNDFQKGDIAEGYSVSREKKESFPLTVTSAQKNPTAFYLCASSIAWDRGYEQYFGPGTRLTVT.